What follows are 5 T cell receptor beta chains derived from one specimen sequenced in a study of blood T cell repertoires in COVID-19. Method: immunoSEQ multiplex PCR; TCRdb's copy keeps in-frame clones and lacks some. Among 300,000 to 500,000 clones, roughly 90% were seen once, and the ten largest hold approximately 0.96%. Specimen: PBMCs or T cells enriched from blood (not recorded which). These receptors all come from a woman aged 25 to 39 with acute COVID-19.

This CDR3 is CASSPGTGLFGGYTF. The DNA for the CDR3 is TGTGCCAGCAGTCCCGGGACAGGGCTGTTTGGTGGCTACACCTTC. J is TRBJ1-2 and V is TRBV6-5; 9 nucleotides match TRBD1. V lost 5 bases to trimming and J lost 7 bases; unmatched junction nucleotides: 11. The germline gives CDR1 MNHEY, CDR2 SVGAGI. This CDR3 contains 15 residues.

The rearrangement joins TRBV18 to TRBJ1-5; 7 nucleotides line up with TRBD1. Germline loops: CDR1 KGHSH, CDR2 LQKENI. With V trimmed by 4 bases and J by 7 bases, 13 bases remained unmatched. There are 16 residues in the CDR3. CDR3 region: CASSLGIGGVGQPQHF. CDR3 bases: TGTGCCAGCTCACTCGGGATAGGGGGCGTTGGGCAGCCCCAGCATTTT.

The CDR3: CSASPGGAPSSYEQYF. As DNA, the CDR3 is TGCAGTGCTAGTCCCGGGGGGGCTCCAAGTTCCTACGAGCAGTACTTC. V and J are TRBV20-1 and TRBJ2-7; 8 bases are a match to TRBD2. CDR1 is DFQATT and CDR2 is SNEGSKA in the germline V gene (reference sequence). This CDR3 comprises 16 residues. The V gene end was trimmed by 3 bases and the J gene end by 1 base; junction bases not matched to a gene: 11.

The rearrangement uses TRBV27 and TRBJ1-2, with 7 bases fitting TRBD1. The V segment lost 6 bases and the J segment 2 bases; nucleotides outside the gene matches: 6. Germline V gene lookup returns CDR1 MNHEY and CDR2 SMNVEV (reference sequence). The CDR3 covers 14 residues. The CDR3 region has the DNA TGTGCCAGCAGATCTTTGGGACAGAACTATGGCTACACCTTC. Translated: CASRSLGQNYGYTF.

This rearrangement joins TRBV4-1 to TRBJ1-2, with D perhaps TRBD1 (5 bases). V was pared by 0 bases and J by 4 bases, with 12 bases between. This CDR3 comprises 15 residues. Per the germline V gene, CDR1 is MGHRA and CDR2 is YSYEKL. The CDR3 bases are TGCGCCAGCAGCCAAGACCAGGGAATCCGCTATGGCTACACCTTC. This sequence encodes CASSQDQGIRYGYTF.